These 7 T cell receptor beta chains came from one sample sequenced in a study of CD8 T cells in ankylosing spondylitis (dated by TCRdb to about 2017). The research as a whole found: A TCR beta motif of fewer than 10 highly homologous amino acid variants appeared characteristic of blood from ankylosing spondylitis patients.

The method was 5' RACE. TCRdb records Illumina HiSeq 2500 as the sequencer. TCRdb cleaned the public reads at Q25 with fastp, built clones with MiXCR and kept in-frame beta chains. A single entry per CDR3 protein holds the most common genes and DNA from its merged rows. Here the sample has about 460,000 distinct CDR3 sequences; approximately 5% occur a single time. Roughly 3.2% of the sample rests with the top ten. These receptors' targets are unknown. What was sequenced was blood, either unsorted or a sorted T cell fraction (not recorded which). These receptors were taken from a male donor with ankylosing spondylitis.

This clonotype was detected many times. The CDR3 nucleotides are TGTGCCAGCAGCTTACGGCACGGGGCCTACGAGCAGTACTTC. Its protein is CASSLRHGAYEQYF. The chain links TRBV7-2 to TRBJ2-7, with D possibly TRBD2 on 5 matching bases. V was trimmed by 2 bases and J by 2 bases, leaving 10 bases between them. CDR3 size: 14 residues. Germline-derived CDR1 and CDR2 are SGHTA and FQGNSA.

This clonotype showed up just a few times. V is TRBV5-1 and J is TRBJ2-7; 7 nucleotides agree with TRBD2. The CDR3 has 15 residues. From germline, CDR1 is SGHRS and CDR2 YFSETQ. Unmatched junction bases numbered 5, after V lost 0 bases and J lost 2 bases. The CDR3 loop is CASSLVRGRAYEQYF. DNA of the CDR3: TGCGCCAGCAGCTTGGTAAGAGGGAGGGCCTACGAGCAGTACTTC.

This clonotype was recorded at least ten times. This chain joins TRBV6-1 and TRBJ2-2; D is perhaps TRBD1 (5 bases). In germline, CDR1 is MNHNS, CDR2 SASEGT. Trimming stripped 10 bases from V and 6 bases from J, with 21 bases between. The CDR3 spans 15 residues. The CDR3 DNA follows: TGTGCCACGAAAAAACAGGCCGCGCTTCCCGGGGAGCTGTTTTTT. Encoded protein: CATKKQAALPGELFF.

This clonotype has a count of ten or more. CDR3 region: CASSFEVVEAFF. The DNA for the CDR3 is TGTGCCAGCAGCTTTGAAGTGGTTGAAGCTTTCTTT. The chain carries TRBV7-9 and TRBJ1-1; D gene uncertain. V gave up 3 bases and J gave up 7 bases, with 9 bases separating them. Per the germline V gene, CDR1 is SEHNR and CDR2 is FQNEAQ (reference sequence). The CDR3 loop spans 12 amino acids.

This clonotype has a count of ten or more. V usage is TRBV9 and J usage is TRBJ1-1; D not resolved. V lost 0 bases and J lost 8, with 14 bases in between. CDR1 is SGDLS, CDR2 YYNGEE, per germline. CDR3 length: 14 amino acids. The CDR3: CASSVGFPGGEAFF. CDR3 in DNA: TGTGCCAGCAGCGTAGGTTTTCCAGGTGGCGAAGCTTTCTTT.

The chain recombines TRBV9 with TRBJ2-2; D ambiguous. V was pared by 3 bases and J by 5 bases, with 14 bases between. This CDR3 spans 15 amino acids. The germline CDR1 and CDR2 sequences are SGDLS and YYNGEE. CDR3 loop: CASSAYDPRTGELFF. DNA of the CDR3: TGTGCCAGCAGCGCTTACGACCCGAGGACCGGGGAGCTGTTTTTT. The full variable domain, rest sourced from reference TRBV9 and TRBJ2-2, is DSGVTQTPKHLITATGQRVTLRCSPRSGDLSVYWYQQSLDQGLQFLIQYYNGEERAKGNILERFSAQQFPDLHSELNLSSLELGDSALYFCASSAYDPRTGELFFGEGSRLTVL.

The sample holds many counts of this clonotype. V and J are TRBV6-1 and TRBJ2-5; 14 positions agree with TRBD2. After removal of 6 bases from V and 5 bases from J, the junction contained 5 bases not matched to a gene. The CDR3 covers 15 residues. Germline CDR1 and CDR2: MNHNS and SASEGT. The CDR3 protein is CASSHGLAGGETQYF. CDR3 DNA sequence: TGTGCCAGCAGCCATGGACTAGCGGGAGGCGAGACCCAGTACTTC.